Described below is a single T cell receptor (beta chain) sequence and its context. Trimming removed 0 bases at V and 2 bases at J, with 10 bases between. This CDR3 comprises 15 residues. CDR1 is MDHEN and CDR2 is SYDVKM in the germline V gene. Individuals drawn from around 24 US areas were roughly 18 to 100 years old. Membership in each cohort depended on participant-reported clinical history. This record comes from a study of blood T cell repertoires in COVID-19. As for the study in general: From the United States, Italy and Spain came samples of acute and convalescent COVID-19.

Sequencing was performed with immunoSEQ multiplex PCR; in TCRdb, only in-frame clones are kept and a portion is missing. The profile shows around 190,000 clones, approximately 84% of them singletons. This sequence originates from a woman in her thirties who had recovered from COVID-19. The chain recombines TRBV28 with TRBJ2-5, with D tentatively TRBD1 (6 bases). The specimen was PBMCs or T cells enriched from blood (not recorded which). CDR3 sequence (DNA): TGTGCCAGCAGTTTATGGCAGGGGAGTCAAGAGACCCAGTACTTC. It yields the protein CASSLWQGSQETQYF.